The clone carrying this T cell receptor (beta chain) was seen just once. This record comes from a study of blood T cell repertoires in COVID-19. Produced via immunoSEQ multiplex PCR; TCRdb's table is partial and in-frame only. The data contain approximately 300,000 clones, approximately 90% of them singletons. Germline CDR1 is SGDLS and CDR2 is YYNGEE. This CDR3 has 14 residues. V shed 4 bases, J shed 5 bases, and the junction held 6 bases outside the gene matches. The sample comprised peripheral blood. The receptor was derived from a man younger than 40 with acute or convalescent COVID-19. J is TRBJ1-5 and V is TRBV9; 7 bases match TRBD1. CDR3 in DNA: TGTGCCAGCAGCCCTCAGGGGGGTTATCAGCCCCAGCATTTT. Encoded protein: CASSPQGGYQPQHF.